The sequence of this T cell receptor (beta chain) was determined in a study of response to subunit inactivated influenza vaccine. The V and J ends lost 3 bases and 7 bases respectively, with 3 bases between them. CDR1 KGHDR and CDR2 SFDVKD come from the germline V gene. The CDR3 is 11 amino acids. MiXCR, run by TCRdb on the RT-PCR reads, gives a single entry per CDR3 protein. The sample consists of more than 700,000 distinct CDR3 sequences, around 21% of them appearing once. This clonotype was seen a few times. Antigen specificity is unknown. Broader study findings: Authors suggested seasonal influenza vaccinations each recruit few new T cells.

The receptor was isolated from a man between 50 and 59 years old who received an inactivated influenza vaccine. Source: PBMCs from blood, taken 5 to 6 days after vaccination. This sequence joins TRBV24-1 and TRBJ2-1; D remains unclear. The CDR3 region has the DNA TGTGCCACCAGTGATCTAAATGAGCAGTTCTTC. Translation: CATSDLNEQFF.